These 10 T cell receptor beta chains came from one sample sequenced in a study of T cells in Graves' hyperthyroidism and ophthalmopathy. TCR beta CDR3 regions were amplified from RNA. A set of HTBI primers served as the primers for a first-round RT-PCR of the TCR CDR3. Using its own MiXCR run on the multiplex PCR reads, TCRdb lists one record per CDR3 protein. There are approximately 500,000 distinct CDR3 sequences in the sample; 40% to 55% occur only once, and about 7.8% lies in the top ten. The sequenced sample consisted of peripheral blood or thyroid tissue (not recorded which). These receptors all come from a woman aged 18-30 years with Graves' hyperthyroidism.

The chain recombines TRBV5-1 with TRBJ2-7, with 14 bases that match TRBD2. V shed 4 bases and J 2 bases; nucleotides not matched to a gene: 5. Germline V gene lookup returns CDR1 SGHRS and CDR2 YFSETQ. The CDR3 contains 16 residues. CDR3 in amino acids: CASSVRLAGGAYEQYF. Written as DNA, the CDR3 is TGCGCCAGCAGCGTTAGACTAGCGGGAGGGGCCTACGAGCAGTACTTC.

At least ten counts were recorded for this clonotype. CDR3 amino acids: CAISEGMDTEAFF. CDR3 nucleotides: TGTGCCATCAGTGAGGGGATGGACACTGAAGCTTTCTTT. V usage is TRBV10-3 and J usage is TRBJ1-1, with unresolved D. Germline-derived CDR1 and CDR2 are ENHRY and SYGVKD. V was pared by 2 bases and J by 3 bases, with 7 bases between. CDR3 length equals 13 residues.

The chain links TRBV12-5 to TRBJ2-1; possibly TRBD2 for D (6 bases). Trimming cost V 6 bases and J 5 bases, with 14 bases left between them. From germline, CDR1 is LGHNT and CDR2 FRNRAP. This CDR3 contains 14 residues. The chain's CDR3 is CASGHGLRNNEQFF. The DNA for the CDR3 is TGTGCTAGTGGCCACGGACTAAGAAACAATGAGCAGTTCTTC.

This chain links TRBV7-7 with TRBJ2-2; unclear D gene. V shed 11 bases and J shed 2 bases, with 12 bases lying between them. Germline values: CDR1 SSHAT, CDR2 FNYEAQ (reference sequence). The CDR3 extends over 13 amino acids. CDR3 amino acids: CAAGSINTGELFF. CDR3 coding DNA: TGTGCCGCAGGCTCCATAAACACCGGGGAGCTGTTTTTT.

Ten or more counts support this clonotype. J is TRBJ2-7 and V is TRBV5-1; no reliable D call. This CDR3 region has 14 residues. V gave up 0 bases and J gave up 6 bases, with 13 bases separating them. CDR1 and CDR2 from the germline V gene are SGHRS and YFSETQ. This CDR3 reads CASSLGSGRGEQYF. DNA of the CDR3: TGCGCCAGCAGCTTGGGGTCTGGGCGCGGCGAGCAGTACTTC.

The genes are TRBV15 and TRBJ2-7; 9 positions agree with TRBD2. The germline gives CDR1 LNHNV, CDR2 YYDKDF (reference sequence). V trimming: 3 bases; J trimming: 6 bases; junction bases outside the gene matches: 6. This CDR3 is built from 14 residues. The CDR3 sequence: CATSSLSGSGEQYF. The CDR3 DNA is TGTGCCACCAGCAGCCTTAGCGGGAGTGGCGAGCAGTACTTC.

The chain carries TRBV4-3 and TRBJ1-1; D call uncertain. The germline V gene has CDR1 LGHNA and CDR2 YSLEER. The CDR3 consists of 14 residues. V was trimmed by 0 bases and J by 4 bases, leaving 9 bases between them. CDR3 sequence (DNA): TGCGCCAGCAGCCAAGAGGGTTTTGGCACTGAAGCTTTCTTT. Residues: CASSQEGFGTEAFF.

The V call is TRBV2, the J call TRBJ2-7; the D gene is possibly TRBD1 (6 bases). Trimming left V 4 bases short and J 5 bases short, with 15 bases between. The CDR3 covers 14 residues. Germline V CDR1 and CDR2: SNHLY, FYNNEI. CDR3 sequence (DNA): TGTGCCAGCAGTGTATACAGGGAGTCAAACGAGCAGTACTTC. Translated, it gives CASSVYRESNEQYF.

The rearrangement uses TRBV7-9 and TRBJ1-1; D gene uncertain. Germline values: CDR1 SEHNR, CDR2 FQNEAQ (reference sequence). Trimming took 2 bases from V and 3 from J, leaving 16 bases between them. The CDR3 spans 16 residues. CDR3 loop: CASSLSFAGEDTEAFF. In nucleotides, the CDR3 is TGTGCCAGCAGCTTATCTTTTGCGGGAGAGGACACTGAAGCTTTCTTT.

V is TRBV20-1 and J is TRBJ2-3, with unresolved D. CDR1 DFQATT and CDR2 SNEGSKA come from the germline V gene (reference sequence). With 3 bases removed from V and 0 bases from J, the gap between germline ends came to 1 base. This CDR3 has 11 amino acids. The CDR3 loop reads CSASSTDTQYF. CDR3 sequence (DNA): TGCAGTGCTAGTAGCACAGATACGCAGTATTTT.